Listed here are 31 T cell receptor beta chains from one sample, sequenced in a study of OX40 agonist ivuxolimab in advanced cancers. Method: immunoSEQ multiplex PCR; TCRdb's copy keeps in-frame clones and lacks some. The sample lists roughly 91,000 clones; about 96% were seen once. The source material was CD4+ or CD8+ T cells sorted from blood, sampled in a trial of the OX40 agonist ivuxolimab. All receptors derive from an adult with an advanced solid tumor such as melanoma, head and neck, liver or kidney cancer.

In this sample, this clone turned up once. The V gene is TRBV9, the J gene TRBJ1-1; D unclear. The CDR3 has 15 amino acids. Trimming stripped 0 bases from V and 0 bases from J, with 9 bases between. Per germline, CDR1 SGDLS and CDR2 YYNGEE. CDR3 residues: CASSVDIGMNTEAFF. The CDR3 bases are TGTGCCAGCAGCGTAGATATAGGGATGAACACTGAAGCTTTCTTT.

The table lists this clone with a count of one. This chain joins TRBV6-1 and TRBJ2-7; D is unresolved. CDR1 MNHNS and CDR2 SASEGT come from the germline V gene. This CDR3 contains 13 residues. The V and J ends lost 5 bases and 6 bases respectively, with 14 bases between them. The CDR3 nucleotides read TGTGCCAGCAGTCTTCCGGACGAGTCCGAGCAGTACTTC. It codes for CASSLPDESEQYF.

The rearrangement joins TRBV9 to TRBJ2-2; D not certain. Trimming pared 3 bases from V and 6 bases from J, leaving 9 bases between. Germline CDR1 is SGDLS and CDR2 is YYNGEE. The CDR3 has 13 residues. The chain's CDR3 is CASSEVGAGELFF. The CDR3 bases are TGTGCCAGCAGCGAGGTTGGAGCCGGGGAGCTGTTTTTT.

The rearrangement joins TRBV19 to TRBJ2-3; the D is unclear. CDR3 length: 15 amino acids. The germline CDR1 and CDR2 sequences are LNHDA and SQIVND (reference sequence). V gave up 1 base and J gave up 0 bases, with 8 bases separating them. CDR3 sequence: CASSIGARSTDTQYF. CDR3 coding DNA: TGTGCCAGTAGTATAGGAGCGAGAAGCACAGATACGCAGTATTTT.

The chain employs TRBV6-5 and TRBJ2-7, with 9 bases fitting TRBD2. This CDR3 comprises 15 residues. Germline assignment: CDR1 MNHEY and CDR2 SVGAGI. The ends lost 6 bases at V and 3 bases at J; junction bases unmatched: 9. In nucleotides, the CDR3 is TGTGCCAGCAGGCCCGGGACTAGCACTTTCTACGAGCAGTACTTC. This codes for CASRPGTSTFYEQYF.

The J gene is TRBJ2-1, the V gene TRBV7-2; 7 positions agree with TRBD2. With V trimmed by 5 bases and J by 10 bases, 5 bases remained unmatched. The length of the CDR3 is 12 residues. Germline V gene lookup returns CDR1 SGHTA and CDR2 FQGNSA. The CDR3 coding sequence is TGTGCCAGCAGCCGGGACTATTTAGAGCAGTTCTTC. It translates to CASSRDYLEQFF. Supplemented by reference TRBV7-2 and TRBJ2-1, the full variable domain reads GAGVSQSPSNKVTEKGKDVELRCDPISGHTALYWYRQSLGQGLEFLIYFQGNSAPDKSGLPSDRFSAERTGGSVSTLTIQRTQQEDSAVYLCASSRDYLEQFFGPGTRLTVL.

The V and J genes are TRBV27 and TRBJ2-1, with no clear D. This CDR3 has 10 amino acids. The germline CDR1 and CDR2 sequences are MNHEY and SMNVEV (reference sequence). The V end lost 3 bases, the J end lost 12 bases, and 6 bases lay between the germline ends. The CDR3 protein is CASSFTPQFF. In DNA form, the CDR3 reads TGTGCCAGCAGTTTCACGCCGCAGTTCTTC.

The V and J genes are TRBV25-1 and TRBJ2-1; D is perhaps TRBD1 or TRBD2 (5 bases each). Trimming removed 2 bases at V and 7 bases at J, with 9 bases between. The CDR3 totals 13 residues. Germline V gene data show CDR1 as MGHDK and CDR2 as SYGVNS. The CDR3 sequence is CASSEVGENEQFF. Written as DNA, the CDR3 is TGTGCCAGCAGTGAAGTAGGGGAGAATGAGCAGTTCTTC.

The V gene is TRBV30, the J gene TRBJ2-7; D uncertain. CDR1 and CDR2 from the germline V gene are GTSNPN and SVGIG (reference sequence). The CDR3 covers 14 residues. Trimming took 3 bases from V and 0 from J, leaving 12 bases between them. In DNA form, the CDR3 reads TGTGCCTGGAGGAGTCAAGAGCTCTCCTACGAGCAGTACTTC. Translated, it gives CAWRSQELSYEQYF. Full variable domain (rest looked up from reference TRBV30 and TRBJ2-7): SQTIHQWPATLVQPVGSPLSLECTVEGTSNPNLYWYRQAAGRGLQLLFYSVGIGQISSEVPQNLSASRPQDRQFILSSKKLLLSDSGFYLCAWRSQELSYEQYFGPGTRLTVT.

The chain links TRBV19 to TRBJ1-1; TRBD1 matches 8 bases. The CDR3 spans 12 residues. V lost 3 bases, J lost 9 bases, and 3 bases stayed unmatched. The germline gives CDR1 LNHDA, CDR2 SQIVND (reference sequence). CDR3 region: CASSMGDRQAFF. DNA of the CDR3: TGTGCCAGTAGTATGGGGGACAGGCAAGCTTTCTTT.

This rearrangement joins TRBV28 to TRBJ2-1; TRBD1 is a possible D gene (5 bases). Germline CDR1 and CDR2: MDHEN and SYDVKM. Trimming left V 4 bases short and J 9 bases short, with 16 bases between. CDR3 size: 14 residues. CDR3 coding DNA: TGTGCCAGCAGTTACCCCCGACAGCCCGGTGAGCAGTTCTTC. Amino acid sequence: CASSYPRQPGEQFF.

V is TRBV6-1 and J is TRBJ2-7; D is possibly TRBD2 (5 bases). The germline V and J ends were trimmed by 2 bases and 0 bases, with 14 bases remaining between them. Germline CDR1 reads MNHNS; CDR2 reads SASEGT. The length of the CDR3 is 16 residues. DNA of the CDR3: TGTGCCAGCAGTGAATACCGGGATCCACCCTCCTACGAGCAGTACTTC. Its protein product is CASSEYRDPPSYEQYF.

This chain connects TRBV2 to TRBJ2-1; D is unclear. The V end lost 8 bases, the J end lost 10 bases, and 18 bases lay between the germline ends. The CDR3 covers 13 residues. CDR1 SNHLY and CDR2 FYNNEI come from the germline V gene. The CDR3 loop reads CASRPPAWGEQFF. CDR3 in DNA: TGTGCCAGCCGGCCCCCCGCTTGGGGAGAGCAGTTCTTC.

The CDR3: CASSLYGNEQFF. CDR3 nucleotides: TGTGCCAGCAGTCTTTATGGGAATGAGCAGTTCTTC. J is TRBJ2-1 and V is TRBV9; D not certain. The V and J ends lost 5 bases and 7 bases respectively, with 10 bases between them. CDR3 length equals 12 residues. The V gene's germline CDR1 is SGDLS and CDR2 YYNGEE. The variable domain in full, with the rest retrieved from reference TRBV9 and TRBJ2-1, is DSGVTQTPKHLITATGQRVTLRCSPRSGDLSVYWYQQSLDQGLQFLIQYYNGEERAKGNILERFSAQQFPDLHSELNLSSLELGDSALYFCASSLYGNEQFFGPGTRLTVL.

This clone came up once. The V call is TRBV7-9, the J call TRBJ1-1, with D perhaps TRBD1 (6 bases). V lost 6 bases, J lost 0 bases, and 11 bases lay in between. The CDR3 consists of 14 residues. Looked up from germline, CDR1 is SEHNR and CDR2 is FQNEAQ (reference sequence). CDR3 protein: CASSVKGVNTEAFF. CDR3 in DNA: TGTGCCAGCAGTGTGAAGGGGGTGAACACTGAAGCTTTCTTT.

The chain couples TRBV11-2 to TRBJ2-1, with a weak D call TRBD1 (6 bases). This CDR3 has 14 amino acids. Trimming left V 5 bases short and J 5 bases short, with 13 bases between. In germline, CDR1 is SGHAT, CDR2 FQNNGV. The CDR3 reads CASSNHGQNNEQFF. The CDR3 coding sequence is TGTGCCAGCAGCAATCACGGACAGAACAATGAGCAGTTCTTC.

The V gene is TRBV18, the J gene TRBJ2-5; 9 bases map to TRBD1. The CDR3 is 14 amino acids. Germline CDR1 is KGHSH and CDR2 is LQKENI. The V segment lost 5 bases and the J segment 4 bases; nucleotides outside the gene matches: 5. The CDR3 sequence: CASSTTGGRETQYF. Written as DNA, the CDR3 is TGTGCCAGCTCAACGACAGGGGGGCGAGAGACCCAGTACTTC.

The chain employs TRBV7-9 and TRBJ2-3; TRBD2 agrees at 7 bases. Germline V gene sequence: CDR1 SEHNR, CDR2 FQNEAQ (reference sequence). This CDR3 spans 14 amino acids. With 8 bases clipped from V and 1 base from J, the junction kept 6 bases outside the gene matches. DNA of the CDR3: TGTGCCAGCTCCGGGGGGAGAGGCACAGATACGCAGTATTTT. Amino acids: CASSGGRGTDTQYF.

The chain's CDR3 is CASSSGLAGGEQFF. CDR3 DNA: TGTGCCAGCAGTTCAGGACTAGCGGGAGGTGAGCAGTTCTTC. This rearrangement joins TRBV28 to TRBJ2-1; TRBD2 aligns across 14 bases. Germline V gives CDR1 MDHEN, CDR2 SYDVKM. V shed 4 bases and J 9 bases; nucleotides not matched to a gene: 2. The CDR3 runs to 14 residues. Supplemented by reference TRBV28 and TRBJ2-1, the full variable domain reads DVKVTQSSRYLVKRTGEKVFLECVQDMDHENMFWYRQDPGLGLRLIYFSYDVKMKEKGDIPEGYSVSREKKERFSLILESASTNQTSMYLCASSSGLAGGEQFFGPGTRLTVL.

V is TRBV7-3 and J is TRBJ1-5, with 8 bases fitting TRBD1. CDR3 size: 15 residues. Trimming took 5 bases from V and 5 from J; bases not matched to a gene: 8. CDR1 is SGHTA and CDR2 is FQGTGA in the germline V gene. The chain's CDR3 is CASSETQGAHQPQHF. DNA for the CDR3: TGTGCCAGCAGCGAGACCCAGGGGGCCCATCAGCCCCAGCATTTT.

V is TRBV7-2 and J is TRBJ2-2, with 12 nucleotides matching TRBD2. The junction had 8 bases not matched to a gene; V was cut back by 6 bases and J by 3 bases. The CDR3 has 17 residues. Germline V gene sequence: CDR1 SGHTA, CDR2 FQGNSA. CDR3 sequence reads: CASRLLAGGGHTGELFF. The CDR3, as DNA: TGTGCCAGCAGACTTCTAGCGGGAGGGGGGCACACCGGGGAGCTGTTTTTT.

The J gene is TRBJ2-1, the V gene TRBV27; 7 nucleotides match TRBD2. Germline-derived CDR1 and CDR2 are MNHEY and SMNVEV (reference sequence). The CDR3 is 15 amino acids. Trimming removed 0 bases from V and 10 bases from J; junction bases left unmatched: 9. Written as DNA, the CDR3 is TGTGCCAGCAGTTTATCGAAGCCTAGCGGACGGGAGCAGTTCTTC. This sequence encodes CASSLSKPSGREQFF.

This chain joins TRBV9 and TRBJ2-1; TRBD1 agrees at 7 bases. V lost 3 bases, J lost 4 bases, and 10 bases stayed unmatched. The length of the CDR3 is 16 residues. Per germline, CDR1 SGDLS and CDR2 YYNGEE. The CDR3 DNA reads as TGTGCCAGCAGCGGGCCGACAGGGAACTCATACAATGAGCAGTTCTTC. Its translation is CASSGPTGNSYNEQFF.

The chain combines TRBV30 with TRBJ2-7; 8 bases are shared with TRBD1. The CDR3 runs 15 residues. Germline V gives CDR1 GTSNPN, CDR2 SVGIG (reference sequence). Trimming at V came to 2 bases and at J to 1 base, leaving 7 bases not matched to a gene. The CDR3, as DNA: TGTGCCTGGAGTCTACCGGACAGGGTATCCTACGAGCAGTACTTC. It encodes CAWSLPDRVSYEQYF.

The V call is TRBV27, the J call TRBJ1-6, with unresolved D. Trimming took off 3 bases at V and 9 bases at J, with 12 bases between the two ends. The germline gives CDR1 MNHEY, CDR2 SMNVEV (reference sequence). The CDR3 totals 14 residues. CDR3 in amino acids: CASSFADRGSPLHF. CDR3 DNA: TGTGCCAGCAGTTTCGCAGACCGGGGTTCACCCCTCCACTTT.

The V call is TRBV11-2, the J call TRBJ1-1; D unclear. The CDR3 loop spans 12 amino acids. V was clipped by 6 bases and J by 0 bases, with 5 bases between them. CDR1 and CDR2 (germline): SGHAT, FQNNGV. CDR3 DNA: TGTGCCAGCAGACCCATGAACACTGAAGCTTTCTTT. Translating gives CASRPMNTEAFF.

The chain links TRBV5-4 to TRBJ2-5, with D unresolved. V shed 0 bases and J shed 2 bases, with 5 bases lying between them. From germline, CDR1 is SGHNT and CDR2 YYREEE (reference sequence). This CDR3 has 13 amino acids. CDR3 protein: CASSLGGQETQYF. For the CDR3, the DNA is TGTGCCAGCAGCTTGGGGGGTCAAGAGACCCAGTACTTC.

CDR3 residues: CASSSNVRPGLAGGEQFF. DNA for the CDR3: TGTGCCAGCAGCTCCAACGTTCGACCGGGACTAGCGGGGGGTGAGCAGTTCTTC. This chain uses TRBV7-6 with TRBJ2-1; 15 bases match TRBD2. This CDR3 spans 18 amino acids. Germline V gene data show CDR1 as SGHVS and CDR2 as FNYEAQ. The V and J ends lost 4 bases and 9 bases, in that order; junction bases with no gene match: 13.

The chain uses TRBV5-6 and TRBJ2-7; unclear D gene. This CDR3 has 12 amino acids. Trimming took off 2 bases at V and 5 bases at J, with 8 bases between the two ends. Germline lookup yields CDR1 SGHDT and CDR2 YYEEEE. The CDR3 loop reads CASSFSAHEQYF. CDR3 bases: TGTGCCAGCAGCTTTAGTGCCCACGAGCAGTACTTC.

The chain couples TRBV7-9 to TRBJ2-7; no reliable D call. Trimming removed 7 bases at V and 1 base at J, with 17 bases between. CDR1 and CDR2 from the germline V gene are SEHNR and FQNEAQ (reference sequence). The CDR3 length is 15 residues. CDR3 sequence (DNA): TGTGCCAGCATGAGACTCGGAGTATCGTCCTACGAGCAGTACTTC. Translating gives CASMRLGVSSYEQYF.

This rearrangement joins TRBV7-9 to TRBJ2-1; 12 nucleotides align to TRBD2. The CDR3 has 13 amino acids. Germline V CDR1 and CDR2: SEHNR, FQNEAQ (reference sequence). Germline trimming cut 5 bases from V and 10 bases from J; bases unmatched to any gene: 3. Here the CDR3 DNA reads TGTGCCAGCAGCCCACTAGCGGGGGGCGAGCAGTTCTTC. Translated, it gives CASSPLAGGEQFF.